This T cell receptor beta chain was observed in a study of tumor and adjacent non-tumor tissue in lung cancer (dated by TCRdb to the late 2010s). With respect to the entire study: The cohort included 12 adenocarcinoma, a couple of squamous cell carcinoma and 1 small cell lung cancer patients. Among the approximately 15 patients, ages ranged from about 31 to 85 years, some ten were men and 5 were women, and disease was TNM stage I to III. Sequencing generated a total of some 130 million productive TCRbeta reads, averaging roughly 3.9 million reads per sample. Bulk TCRbeta repertoires were compared between lung tumor tissue and matched distant non-tumor lung tissue obtained from under 18 lung cancer patients. TCRbeta CDR3 sequencing was performed on more than 25 paired specimens, with one tumor sample and one normal lung sample collected per patient. Study-wide findings and limitations: A significantly larger cumulative share of the repertoire was made up by the top 100 clones in normal lung than in tumor tissue. Tumor tissue showed significantly greater TCR diversity (inverse Simpson) than normal lung tissue (about 400 vs 180, P = 0.0075, Mann-Whitney U test). TCR diversity was significantly higher in younger patients, and higher tumor TCR diversity was associated with shorter overall and disease-free survival. The cohort had only around 15 patients, and the authors noted that larger samples and more detailed clinical data are needed. The sequencing platform is not named in the methods, and unique molecular identifiers are not mentioned. Because peripheral blood was not sequenced, blood TCRbeta repertoires in the lung cancer patients of the study were not examined.

Libraries were made using multiplex PCR. The data were produced on an Illumina HiSeq 2500. Following protocols modified from ARM-PCR, the researchers constructed TCRbeta libraries through three rounds of nested PCR with primers (Table S4). Before sequencing, PCR products of 200-500 bp were excised from the gel and purified with the QIAquick gel extraction kit. Processing in the source paper ran as follows. Reads were cleaned with Trimmomatic, merged with FLASH into complete CDR3 sequences, and assigned to V(D)J germline segments with MiTCR. Clonal diversity was calculated as the inverse Simpson's index using VDJtools. A read counted as productive if the sequence was in-frame and lacked a premature stop codon. In TCRdb, the public reads were trimmed at Q25 with fastp and aligned with MiXCR, with productive beta chains retained. Identical CDR3 protein sequences are pooled into one entry, listed with their most common genes and DNA. These V and J calls rely on TCRdb rather than the paper's analysis. For this sample the table gives 90,000 to 110,000 distinct CDR3 sequences, of which 60% to 65% were detected only once. The ten largest clones add up to roughly 20% of the sample.

Regarding this clonotype: Its binding antigen is unknown. No base quality values were provided; no much bigger clone lies one nucleotide off.

The germline V end is reduced by 7 bases and the J end by 4 bases; junction bases left unmatched: 11. CDR1 and CDR2 are read off the germline V gene as SQVTM and ANQGSEA. Taken from cysteine to phenylalanine, the CDR3 has 15 residues. The DNA shown is the 45-base CDR3, in frame from base 1. RNA was isolated from bulk, unsorted tissue, and RNA quality was assessed with a NanoDrop ND-1000 and an Agilent 2100. Normal lung samples were distant non-tumor tissue taken more than 3 cm from the tumor edge. Newly diagnosed lung cancer patients without prior chemotherapy who had been admitted for thoracic surgery in China between August and November 2014 were enrolled as donors. The study excluded patients who had received radiotherapy or chemotherapy before or who had another cancer at the same time. Surgical tissue pieces of about 1-2.2 cm3 were preserved in RNAlater solution and were kept at -80 degrees C until use.

The source material was distant non-tumor lung tissue. Here the chain combines TRBV29-1 and TRBJ2-3; 10 central bases correspond to TRBD2. The TCR originated in a man between 60 and 75 years old with non-small cell lung cancer. The CDR3 reads CSGNPGLAGADTQYF. DNA sequence: TGCAGCGGTAACCCTGGTCTAGCGGGAGCAGATACGCAGTATTTT.